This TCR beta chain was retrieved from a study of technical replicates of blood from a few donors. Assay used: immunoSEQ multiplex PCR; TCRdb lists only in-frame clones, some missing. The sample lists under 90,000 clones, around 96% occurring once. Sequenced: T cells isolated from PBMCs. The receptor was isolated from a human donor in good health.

As DNA, the CDR3 is TGTGCCAGTGGGACTAGCGGGAGAGATACGAACACCGGGGAGCTGTTTTTT. This sequence encodes CASGTSGRDTNTGELFF. This sequence joins TRBV19 and TRBJ2-2; 14 bases agree with TRBD2. V shed 8 bases, J shed 0 bases, and the junction held 5 bases outside the gene matches. The CDR3 consists of 17 residues. Germline V gene sequence: CDR1 LNHDA, CDR2 SQIVND (reference sequence).